The 16 T cell receptor beta chains listed next were all sequenced from one sample in a study of cytomegalovirus exposure and HLA in healthy donors. It was with 60 Vbeta and 13 Jbeta primers that the PCR ran. The table came from immunoSEQ multiplex PCR; TCRdb's copy has only in-frame clones and leaves some out. The data show around 130,000 clones, with 65% to 75% seen just once and around 7% held by the top ten. Sequencing was performed on PBMCs. Every receptor here comes from a man aged 40-49 years in good health and CMV-seropositive.

The CDR3 region has the DNA TGTGCCAGCAGTCAGACAGCCTACGAGCAGTACTTC. Translating gives CASSQTAYEQYF. This chain uses TRBV6-5 with TRBJ2-7; D is possibly TRBD1 (5 bases). The CDR3 contains 12 residues. The germline CDR1 and CDR2 sequences are MNHEY and SVGAGI. Trimming removed 5 bases at V and 2 bases at J, with 7 bases between.

This clone occurred a few times. The chain employs TRBV18 and TRBJ1-1, with D uncertain. Germline CDR1 reads KGHSH; CDR2 reads LQKENI. Trimming took 1 base from V and 4 from J, leaving 16 bases between them. This CDR3 is 16 amino acids long. CDR3 nucleotides: TGTGCCAGCTCACCACGAGAGGGATGGGCGAGCACTGAAGCTTTCTTT. Translation: CASSPREGWASTEAFF.

CDR3 coding DNA: TGTGCCAGCTCCCCGGGCTTGGGGGCAGGGAACACTGAAGCTTTCTTT. Translated, it gives CASSPGLGAGNTEAFF. The gene calls are TRBV18 and TRBJ1-1, with a possible D match to TRBD1 (6 bases). Germline V CDR1 and CDR2: KGHSH, LQKENI. The CDR3 totals 16 residues. Trimming pared 6 bases from V and 1 base from J, leaving 18 bases between.

The gene calls are TRBV18 and TRBJ1-1, with TRBD1 as a possible D gene (6 bases). This CDR3 comprises 13 residues. Trimming took off 6 bases at V and 8 bases at J, with 16 bases between the two ends. Looked up from germline, CDR1 is KGHSH and CDR2 is LQKENI. The CDR3 spells CASSPVLDREAFF. For the CDR3, the DNA is TGTGCCAGCTCCCCCGTATTGGACAGAGAAGCTTTCTTT.

The V call is TRBV5-6, the J call TRBJ1-2, with 8 bases lining up with TRBD1. Germline CDR1 reads SGHDT; CDR2 reads YYEEEE. J gave up 7 bases and V 5 bases, and 13 bases lay outside the gene matches. The CDR3 runs to 15 residues. CDR3 in DNA: TGTGCCAGCAGAGAGACAGGGGAGGGGCACGGTGGCTACACCTTC. The encoded protein is CASRETGEGHGGYTF.

Comments on this clone: Other DNA sequences in the same sample also yield this CDR3. V usage is TRBV2 and J usage is TRBJ2-2; TRBD1 aligns across 7 bases. V was pared by 4 bases and J by 7 bases, with 3 bases of the junction left unmatched. There are 13 residues in the CDR3. CDR1 and CDR2 from the germline V gene are SNHLY and FYNNEI. CDR3 residues: CASSGQGVGELFF. The CDR3 DNA sequence: TGTGCCAGCAGTGGACAGGGTGTCGGGGAGCTGTTTTTT.

This clone was seen a handful of times. The chain combines TRBV30 with TRBJ2-1; D may be TRBD2 (6 bases). The CDR3 sequence is 14 residues long. Trimming took 0 bases from V and 6 from J, leaving 12 bases between them. The germline CDR1 and CDR2 sequences are GTSNPN and SVGIG (reference sequence). The CDR3 nucleotides read TGTGCCTGGAGTGTGGGGGGAGTAATCAATGAGCAGTTCTTC. The encoded protein is CAWSVGGVINEQFF. The full variable domain, rest sourced from reference TRBV30 and TRBJ2-1, is SQTIHQWPATLVQPVGSPLSLECTVEGTSNPNLYWYRQAAGRGLQLLFYSVGIGQISSEVPQNLSASRPQDRQFILSSKKLLLSDSGFYLCAWSVGGVINEQFFGPGTRLTVL.

The chain is built from TRBV5-1 and TRBJ1-2; a possible D gene is TRBD1 (6 bases). Germline CDR1 SGHRS, CDR2 YFSETQ. Deletions cut 0 bases from V and 2 bases from J, with 8 bases between. The CDR3 sequence is 14 residues long. The CDR3 region is CASSLGGTNYGYTF. CDR3 DNA: TGCGCCAGCAGCTTGGGGGGGACAAACTATGGCTACACCTTC. Variable domain in full (rest from reference TRBV5-1 and TRBJ1-2): KAGVTQTPRYLIKTRGQQVTLSCSPISGHRSVSWYQQTPGQGLQFLFEYFSETQRNKGNFPGRFSGRQFSNSRSEMNVSTLELGDSALYLCASSLGGTNYGYTFGSGTRLTVV.

The DNA for the CDR3 is TGTGCCAGCAGCTTAAGCGGCGGCGGTGGCGCCACTGAAGCTTTCTTT. This translates into CASSLSGGGGATEAFF. The chain employs TRBV7-9 and TRBJ1-1; D is unclear. The CDR3 has 16 amino acids. V lost 2 bases and J lost 4, with 17 bases in between. Germline V gene lookup returns CDR1 SEHNR and CDR2 FQNEAQ (reference sequence).

This rearrangement joins TRBV10-3 to TRBJ2-5, with 8 bases fitting TRBD1. The tail of the sequence fits TRBJ2-7 better, so the J call may be wrong. Germline lookup yields CDR1 ENHRY and CDR2 SYGVKD. The CDR3 runs to 15 residues. The CDR3: CAISDPVRGPHEQYF. The CDR3 bases are TGTGCCATCAGTGATCCCGTCAGGGGGCCCCACGAGCAGTACTTC.

The chain couples TRBV30 to TRBJ2-7, with D unresolved. There are 12 residues in the CDR3. Germline CDR1 and CDR2: GTSNPN and SVGIG (reference sequence). Deletions cut 4 bases from V and 9 bases from J, with 16 bases between. CDR3 amino acids: CAWMSSDSGQYF. CDR3 bases: TGTGCCTGGATGAGTTCAGACTCGGGGCAGTACTTC.

The V call is TRBV6-1, the J call TRBJ1-2, with TRBD1 matching 8 bases. The junction had 12 bases not matched to a gene; V was cut back by 7 bases and J by 8 bases. The germline V gene has CDR1 MNHNS and CDR2 SASEGT. The CDR3 spans 14 residues. CDR3 nucleotide sequence: TGTGCCAGCACCGAGGACAGGGAGTATGGCGGCTACACCTTC. This translates into CASTEDREYGGYTF.

The V gene is TRBV7-9, the J gene TRBJ1-4; D perhaps matches TRBD1 (6 bases). V was shortened by 5 bases and J by 7 bases, with 14 bases between the two germline ends. This CDR3 has 14 residues. Looked up from germline, CDR1 is SEHNR and CDR2 is FQNEAQ (reference sequence). The chain's CDR3 is CASSQTGPSEKLFF. Written as DNA, the CDR3 is TGTGCCAGCAGCCAGACAGGACCTTCTGAAAAACTGTTTTTT.

The chain carries TRBV6-1 and TRBJ1-1, with a tentative D call TRBD1 (5 bases). The CDR3 extends over 13 amino acids. V was shortened by 4 bases and J by 4 bases, with 10 bases between the two germline ends. CDR1 is MNHNS and CDR2 is SASEGT in the germline V gene. The CDR3 sequence: CASSVGGGTEAFF. The CDR3 nucleotides are TGTGCCAGCAGTGTCGGGGGGGGCACTGAAGCTTTCTTT.

The V gene is TRBV5-1, the J gene TRBJ1-2, with a weak D call TRBD1 (5 bases). This CDR3 has 13 residues. Germline V lookup: CDR1 SGHRS, CDR2 YFSETQ. Deletions cut 3 bases from V and 3 bases from J, with 9 bases between. The CDR3, as DNA: TGCGCCAGCAGCTCTGACAGCTACTATGGCTACACCTTC. Translation gives CASSSDSYYGYTF.

V gene TRBV6-6 combines with J gene TRBJ1-3, with unresolved D. Germline V gene sequence: CDR1 MNHNY, CDR2 SVGAGI (reference sequence). Trimming pared 6 bases from V and 2 bases from J, leaving 14 bases between. The CDR3 extends over 15 amino acids. CDR3 bases: TGTGCCAGCAGCACTAACGTCCGTGCTGGAAACACCATATATTTT. This encodes CASSTNVRAGNTIYF.